This section outlines one TCR beta chain sequence together with its context. The clone's antigen remains unknown. It has no much larger one-base neighbor in the sample; base qualities were not kept. The immunoSEQ Assay, a bias-controlled multiplex PCR, was used to amplify TCRbeta CDR3 regions from genomic DNA. Per the source publication's procedure: The number of nucleated cells in each sample was estimated by amplification of reference gene primers within the assay. To quantify the absolute abundance of each unique TCRbeta CDR3 rearrangement, sequence reads were collapsed and filtered. For each sample, productive Simpson clonality was calculated as the square root of Simpson's diversity index across productive rearrangements. TCRdb re-hosts the immuneACCESS table, in-frame sequences only. Its copies lack some clones; in the studies checked, an unresolved V gene accounts for under half of them, and the cause for the rest is not known. V, J and clone size are taken as reported in that table, and D and trimming were inferred from the DNA itself. The sample data list some 150,000 clones, and just over 85% of these were observed just once. The leading ten clones occupy 7.5% to 8.5% of the sample.

The record originates from a study of blood T cell repertoires in COVID-19 (TCRdb year 2020). For the study in its entirety: Samples from collaborators originated in the United States, Italy and Spain and spanned both the acute and convalescent phases of COVID-19. The samples were drawn from two sources: the first 160 participants of the ongoing ImmuneRACE study, and fewer than 1,500 subjects contributed by 6 global collaborators. The prospective study material was composed of cDNA or gDNA derived from T cells, B-cell-depleted T cells, or PBMCs. The repertoires were made available in a free public database intended to serve as a resource for research on the immune response to SARS-CoV-2. Deeply sampled blood TCRbeta repertoires from subjects exposed to, actively infected with, or recovered from COVID-19 were included in the dataset. Sample metadata almost always included a de-identified subject ID, COVID-19 status, age in years and sex. Where available, HLA class I and class II types were taken from metadata supplied by the sample provider and were not determined by assay-based typing. Summary of the overall study and its limitations: How much clinical and demographic metadata was included differed by source and by participant, and the metadata was provided uncurated.

Each collaborating institution followed its own protocols to collect whole blood in K2EDTA tubes. For TCRbeta analysis, collaborators shipped samples in one of three forms: frozen whole blood, isolated PBMCs, or DNA extracted from either of those sample types. CDR1 MNHNS and CDR2 SASEGT are derived from the germline V gene. Measured from the cysteine to the phenylalanine, the CDR3 is 14 residues long. The CDR3 DNA has 42 bases and is translated from base 1. Trimming costs V 2 bases and J 6 bases, and their ends lie 13 bases apart. This sequence originates from a woman in her sixties or seventies with acute or convalescent COVID-19. In this chain, TRBV6-1 is recombined with TRBJ1-2; TRBD1 is possibly the D segment (6 matching bases). The specimen was peripheral blood. The CDR3 amino acid sequence is: CASSEKGGGDGYTF. The DNA is as follows: TGTGCCAGCAGTGAAAAGGGGGGGGGCGATGGCTACACCTTC.